Listed below are T cell receptor beta chains from one sample, sequenced in a study of shared clonotypes between healthy human individuals. Data came from immunoSEQ multiplex PCR; TCRdb stores just in-frame clones and leaves some out. The sample records about 680,000 clones, under 95% being singletons. The sample comprised naive CD8+ T cells sorted from blood. The receptor source for this set is a man younger than 45 in good health. The CDR3 runs from the conserved cysteine through the conserved F or W. Each record gives: J gene, clone size, D gene, V gene, CDR3 protein, CDR3 DNA. D genes are given only for firm matches. The size entry is marked missing in some rows and otherwise reads once, few, many or a size class.

j_call: TRBJ2-1; clone_size: NA; d_call: NA; v_call: TRBV5-1; cdr3_aa: CASSWGSINEQFF; cdr3_nt: TGCGCCAGCAGCTGGGGTAGTATCAATGAGCAGTTCTTC
j_call: TRBJ2-1; clone_size: NA; d_call: NA; v_call: TRBV10-3; cdr3_aa: CAISDLNEQFF; cdr3_nt: TGTGCCATCAGTGACCTCAATGAGCAGTTCTTC
j_call: TRBJ2-5; clone_size: NA; d_call: NA; v_call: TRBV18; cdr3_aa: CASSLEETQYF; cdr3_nt: TGTGCCAGCTCACTCGAAGAGACCCAGTACTTC
j_call: TRBJ2-7; clone_size: NA; d_call: TRBD1; v_call: TRBV27; cdr3_aa: CASSDAGGHYEQYF; cdr3_nt: TGTGCCAGCAGTGATGCAGGGGGCCACTACGAGCAGTACTTC
j_call: TRBJ1-1; clone_size: NA; d_call: TRBD1; v_call: TRBV5-5; cdr3_aa: CASSLRTGVNTEAFF; cdr3_nt: TGTGCCAGCAGCTTGAGGACAGGGGTGAACACTGAAGCTTTCTTT
j_call: TRBJ2-7; clone_size: NA; d_call: NA; v_call: TRBV7-2; cdr3_aa: CASSNGPAQIYEQYF; cdr3_nt: TGTGCCAGCAGCAACGGTCCAGCCCAAATTTACGAGCAGTACTTC
j_call: TRBJ1-2; clone_size: NA; d_call: NA; v_call: TRBV6-6; cdr3_aa: CASSYSSTGRDGYTF; cdr3_nt: TGTGCCAGCAGTTACTCGTCGACAGGTCGGGATGGCTACACCTTC
j_call: TRBJ2-1; clone_size: NA; d_call: TRBD2; v_call: TRBV14; cdr3_aa: CASSQMSGLAGLSSYNEQFF; cdr3_nt: TGTGCCAGCAGCCAAATGTCGGGACTAGCGGGGTTAAGCTCCTACAATGAGCAGTTCTTC
j_call: TRBJ2-1; clone_size: NA; d_call: TRBD2; v_call: TRBV29-1; cdr3_aa: CSVEDPRIAGPYNEQFF; cdr3_nt: TGCAGCGTTGAAGATCCTCGAATAGCGGGACCTTACAATGAGCAGTTCTTC
j_call: TRBJ2-1; clone_size: few; d_call: NA; v_call: TRBV6-5; cdr3_aa: CASSYSGAYNEQFF; cdr3_nt: TGTGCCAGCAGTTACTCGGGGGCTTACAATGAGCAGTTCTTC
j_call: TRBJ1-2; clone_size: NA; d_call: NA; v_call: TRBV5-1; cdr3_aa: CASSPLQGLAEGYTF; cdr3_nt: TGCGCCAGCAGCCCTTTACAGGGCTTAGCGGAAGGCTACACCTTC
j_call: TRBJ2-3; clone_size: once; d_call: TRBD1; v_call: TRBV5-8; cdr3_aa: CASSFGTGNADTQYF; cdr3_nt: TGTGCCAGCAGCTTCGGGACAGGGAATGCAGATACGCAGTATTTT
j_call: TRBJ2-7; clone_size: many; d_call: NA; v_call: TRBV6-1; cdr3_aa: CASSDRGGPYEQYF; cdr3_nt: TGTGCCAGCAGTGACAGGGGAGGCCCCTACGAGCAGTACTTC
j_call: TRBJ2-7; clone_size: NA; d_call: TRBD2; v_call: TRBV4-1; cdr3_aa: CASSQEGTSGSYEQYF; cdr3_nt: TGCGCCAGCAGCCAAGAAGGGACTAGCGGGTCTTACGAGCAGTACTTC
j_call: TRBJ2-7; clone_size: NA; d_call: TRBD2; v_call: TRBV4-1; cdr3_aa: CASSLALAGSSYEQYF; cdr3_nt: TGCGCCAGCAGCCTTGCCCTAGCGGGGAGCTCCTACGAGCAGTACTTC
j_call: TRBJ1-2; clone_size: NA; d_call: NA; v_call: TRBV2; cdr3_aa: CASSIPEGRRDYGYTF; cdr3_nt: TGTGCCAGCAGCATCCCTGAGGGCAGGAGAGACTATGGCTACACCTTC
j_call: TRBJ1-1; clone_size: NA; d_call: NA; v_call: TRBV11-2; cdr3_aa: CASASGGNTEAFF; cdr3_nt: TGTGCCAGCGCGAGTGGGGGGAACACTGAAGCTTTCTTT
j_call: TRBJ2-1; clone_size: NA; d_call: NA; v_call: TRBV29-1; cdr3_aa: CSVEGPRSYNEQFF; cdr3_nt: TGCAGCGTTGAAGGGCCAAGGTCCTACAATGAGCAGTTCTTC
j_call: TRBJ2-1; clone_size: few; d_call: TRBD2; v_call: TRBV6-5; cdr3_aa: CASSYSVAGEQFF; cdr3_nt: TGTGCCAGCAGTTACTCGGTAGCGGGTGAGCAGTTCTTC
j_call: TRBJ1-2; clone_size: NA; d_call: TRBD1; v_call: TRBV7-9; cdr3_aa: CASSDRDRVYGYTF; cdr3_nt: TGTGCCAGCAGCGACCGGGACAGGGTGTATGGCTACACCTTC
j_call: TRBJ1-1; clone_size: NA; d_call: TRBD1; v_call: TRBV6-5; cdr3_aa: CASSYQGAVTEAFF; cdr3_nt: TGTGCCAGCAGTTACCAGGGGGCGGTCACTGAAGCTTTCTTT
j_call: TRBJ2-7; clone_size: NA; d_call: TRBD1; v_call: TRBV19; cdr3_aa: CASSIGTGGSYEQYF; cdr3_nt: TGTGCCAGTAGTATCGGGACAGGGGGCTCCTACGAGCAGTACTTC
j_call: TRBJ2-3; clone_size: NA; d_call: NA; v_call: TRBV27; cdr3_aa: CASSPISGTDTQYF; cdr3_nt: TGTGCCAGCAGTCCAATTAGTGGCACAGATACGCAGTATTTT
j_call: TRBJ2-5; clone_size: NA; d_call: TRBD2; v_call: TRBV29-1; cdr3_aa: CSVDPPSPGGETQYF; cdr3_nt: TGCAGCGTTGATCCCCCGAGCCCGGGAGGGGAGACCCAGTACTTC